The source of this T cell receptor (beta chain) is a study of metastatic and nonmetastatic thyroid tumors. The study, taken as a whole, reports: For both blood and tumor, malignant thyroid tumors reportedly showed significantly higher TCR beta diversity than benign nodules did.

The CDR3 totals 11 residues. Deletions cut 4 bases from V and 6 bases from J, with 7 bases between. Germline CDR1 and CDR2: SEHNR and FQNEAQ (reference sequence). The entire patient cohort was treatment-naive prior to thyroid surgery. TCRdb re-called the PCR reads through MiXCR. The data contain 25,000 to 40,000 clones, approximately 19% of them singletons. This clone was observed a few times. Its specificity is unknown. The sample was blood. This clonotype was sampled from a female donor with papillary thyroid cancer or a benign thyroid nodule (not recorded which). Some clones in this sample may be carry-over from other donors' samples. The gene calls are TRBV7-9 and TRBJ2-7; unclear D gene. The CDR3 sequence: CASSYLGEQYF. Written as DNA, the CDR3 is TGTGCCAGCAGCTACCTGGGCGAGCAGTACTTC.